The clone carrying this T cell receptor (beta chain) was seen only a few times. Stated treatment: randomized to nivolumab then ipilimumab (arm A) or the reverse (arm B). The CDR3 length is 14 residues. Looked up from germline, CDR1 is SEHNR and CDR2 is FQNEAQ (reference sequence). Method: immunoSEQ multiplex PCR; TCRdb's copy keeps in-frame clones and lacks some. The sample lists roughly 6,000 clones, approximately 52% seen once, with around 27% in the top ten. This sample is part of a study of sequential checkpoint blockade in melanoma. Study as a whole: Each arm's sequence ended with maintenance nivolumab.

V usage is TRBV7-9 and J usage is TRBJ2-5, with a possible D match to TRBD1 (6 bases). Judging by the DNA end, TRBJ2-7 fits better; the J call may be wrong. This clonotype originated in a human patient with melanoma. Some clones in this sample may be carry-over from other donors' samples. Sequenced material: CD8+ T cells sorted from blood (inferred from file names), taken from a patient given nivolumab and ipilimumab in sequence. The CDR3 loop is CATDKGDSSYEQYF. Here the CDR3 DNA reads TGTGCCACAGATAAGGGGGATTCCTCCTACGAGCAGTACTTC.